This T cell receptor beta chain is from a study of T-cell reconstitution after alpha-beta-depleted transplantation in children (dated by TCRdb to between 2015 and 2016). Study-wide context: T-cell immune reconstitution after TCRalphabeta/CD19-depleted allogeneic hematopoietic cell transplantation in children was quantitatively tracked in the study by means of TCR repertoire profiling. Points the paper makes about the study in general: Hyperexpanded clone frequencies declined over subsequent months; after one year, T-cell counts and TCRbeta diversity were mostly attributed to newly produced T cells. The apparently early alphabetaT-cell count recovery about two months after transplant was reportedly dependent on only several hundred rapidly expanded clones derived from non-depleted graft cells. The high TCRbeta diversity at day 60 in some patients was ascribed to recipient T cells and intrathymic progenitors that had survived conditioning.

This clonotype was found a few times. Its recognized antigen is unknown. The record has no base qualities; no much larger clone is one base away. In light of the paper, this sample's treatment or condition label describes: allogeneic hematopoietic cell transplantation with graft depleted of TCRalphabeta T cells and CD19 B cells. TCRalphabeta/CD19-depleted allogeneic hematopoietic cell grafts were given to the transplant recipients, all of whom were children. Library construction relied on PCR. The sequencing machine was an Illumina HiSeq 2500. TCR libraries were prepared with molecular barcoding, using unique molecular identifiers to normalize TCRbeta repertoire quantification. The public sequencing data were trimmed at Q25 with fastp and processed into clonotypes with MiXCR by TCRdb, which kept only in-frame beta chains. Every distinct CDR3 protein forms one entry, paired with its most common genes and DNA. This sample lists about 980,000 distinct CDR3 sequences; about 30% were detected once. The ten largest clones capture over 25% of the sample.

The origin of this receptor is a boy under three years old who had a stem cell transplant for SCID, so the T cells may come from the graft donor. The sequenced sample was PBMCs, mostly from graft donor cells, obtained 360 days after TCRalphabeta/CD19-depleted stem cell transplant.

This receptor carries the CDR3 CASSQGGVSTEAFF. The nucleotides read TGTGCCAGCAGCCAGGGGGGAGTCAGCACTGAAGCTTTCTTT. The sequence is built from TRBV12-3 or TRBV12-4 and TRBJ1-1, with 7 bases aligning to TRBD1. The CDR3 spans 14 residues, from the cysteine through the phenylalanine. Here the CDR3 DNA is all that survives: 42 bases in frame from base 1. The germline V end is reduced by 6 bases and the J end by 4 bases; junction bases left unmatched: 8.